Each of the 22 T cell receptor beta chains below was sequenced from the same sample in a study of blood T cell repertoires in COVID-19. Some clones are missing from TCRdb's copy, which holds only in-frame ones; the method was immunoSEQ multiplex PCR. The sample holds more than 400,000 clones; approximately 85% are singletons and the top ten take roughly 3.2%. The sequencing sample was made of peripheral blood. The receptors come from a human donor in a cohort sampled during active COVID-19.

The chain couples TRBV5-1 to TRBJ1-3; D is unresolved. The CDR3 runs to 16 residues. Trimming pared 0 bases from V and 0 bases from J, leaving 10 bases between. Germline V gene sequence: CDR1 SGHRS, CDR2 YFSETQ. The CDR3 DNA reads TGCGCCAGCAGCTTGGAGAGGATGATCTCTGGAAACACCATATATTTT. Amino acids: CASSLERMISGNTIYF.

The V and J genes are TRBV6-5 and TRBJ1-3; no reliable D call. From germline, CDR1 is MNHEY and CDR2 SVGAGI. The CDR3 has 13 amino acids. The V end lost 8 bases, the J end lost 2 bases, and 10 bases lay between the germline ends. CDR3 region: CASLEGTGNTIYF. The CDR3 coding sequence is TGTGCCAGCTTAGAGGGAACTGGAAACACCATATATTTT.

The rearrangement uses TRBV6-5 and TRBJ2-5, with 10 bases identical to TRBD1. This CDR3 contains 15 residues. V shed 4 bases, J shed 2 bases, and the junction held 4 bases outside the gene matches. Germline CDR1 and CDR2: MNHEY and SVGAGI. This chain's CDR3 is CASSSRDRGQETQYF. The CDR3 DNA is TGTGCCAGCAGTTCCCGGGACAGGGGACAAGAGACCCAGTACTTC.

The chain has TRBV11-2 and TRBJ2-7; 13 bases are a match to TRBD2. The J segment lost 2 bases and the V segment lost 5 bases, leaving 3 bases of the junction unmatched. Germline-derived CDR1 and CDR2 are SGHAT and FQNNGV. The CDR3 runs 15 residues. The CDR3 nucleotides are TGTGCCAGCAGCCCAGGACTAGCGGGAGCCTACGAGCAGTACTTC. Protein: CASSPGLAGAYEQYF.

The CDR3 sequence: CASRGQAEKLFF. In DNA form, the CDR3 reads TGTGCCAGCAGGGGACAGGCTGAAAAACTGTTTTTT. This chain joins TRBV2 and TRBJ1-4; 8 bases are shared with TRBD1. The CDR3 sequence is 12 residues long. In germline, CDR1 is SNHLY, CDR2 FYNNEI. V trimming: 6 bases; J trimming: 7 bases; junction bases outside the gene matches: 1.

As to this clone: Compared with germline, one end of the junction differs, possibly owing to a read error. V gene TRBV7-8 combines with J gene TRBJ1-2, with a possible D match to TRBD1 (6 bases). The CDR3 spans 13 residues. CDR1 SGHVS and CDR2 FQNEAQ come from the germline V gene. CDR3 in amino acids: CASSVARGYGYTF. CDR3 DNA sequence: TGTGCCAGCAGCGTAGCCAGGGGCTATGGCTACACCTTC.

The chain has TRBV27 and TRBJ1-6; 8 nucleotides align to TRBD1. Trimming removed 0 bases from V and 10 bases from J; junction bases left unmatched: 5. CDR1 MNHEY and CDR2 SMNVEV come from the germline V gene (reference sequence). The CDR3 spans 15 residues. The CDR3, as DNA: TGTGCCAGCAGTTTATCCGGGCACAGGGGGTCACCCCTCCACTTT. It codes for CASSLSGHRGSPLHF.

The V call is TRBV19, the J call TRBJ2-7; a weak D match, TRBD1 (5 bases). V was shortened by 5 bases and J by 5 bases, with 16 bases between the two germline ends. Germline V gives CDR1 LNHDA, CDR2 SQIVND (reference sequence). There are 14 residues in the CDR3. CDR3 nucleotides: TGTGCCAGTAGTGGTACAGGCAGGGTCCACGAGCAGTACTTC. Amino acids: CASSGTGRVHEQYF.

This chain links TRBV19 with TRBJ1-1; 7 bases match TRBD1. V shed 5 bases and J 1 base; nucleotides not matched to a gene: 4. The CDR3 has 14 amino acids. The germline V gene has CDR1 LNHDA and CDR2 SQIVND (reference sequence). The CDR3 DNA is TGTGCCAGTAGTTGGGACAGCCAGAACACTGAAGCTTTCTTT. It specifies CASSWDSQNTEAFF.

J is TRBJ1-6 and V is TRBV6-5; possible D gene TRBD1, 5 bases. In germline, CDR1 is MNHEY, CDR2 SVGAGI. The CDR3 length is 15 residues. The V and J ends lost 7 bases and 3 bases respectively, with 13 bases between them. The DNA of the CDR3 is TGTGCCAGCACGGGGACTGATATCTATAATTCACCCCTCCACTTT. Translation: CASTGTDIYNSPLHF.

In its sample, this clone was seen many times. V is TRBV6-5 and J is TRBJ1-2; D is perhaps TRBD1 (5 bases). Germline values: CDR1 MNHEY, CDR2 SVGAGI. Between the trimmed V and J ends, which lost 7 bases and 8 bases, there was a span of 17 bases. The CDR3 contains 13 residues. The CDR3 sequence: CASTTGGVGGYTF. DNA of the CDR3: TGTGCCAGCACCACGGGGGGGGTGGGAGGCTACACCTTC.

About this clone itself: This CDR3 is also generated by other DNA sequences in the sample. The J gene is TRBJ2-2, the V gene TRBV5-1, with 8 bases identical to TRBD1. CDR1 and CDR2 (germline): SGHRS, YFSETQ. This CDR3 spans 15 amino acids. After removal of 4 bases from V and 2 bases from J, the junction contained 4 bases not matched to a gene. The CDR3 sequence: CASSLGQGNTGELFF. The CDR3 DNA reads as TGCGCCAGCAGCCTCGGACAGGGTAACACCGGGGAGCTGTTTTTT.

V is TRBV4-1 and J is TRBJ2-7, with 11 bases identical to TRBD2. CDR1 is MGHRA, CDR2 YSYEKL, per germline. This CDR3 contains 16 residues. The trim removed 3 bases at V and 1 base at J, leaving 5 bases unmatched. Here the CDR3 DNA reads TGCGCCAGCAGCCAGGCAACTAGCGGGAGTTCCTACGAGCAGTACTTC. Translated: CASSQATSGSSYEQYF.

The chain links TRBV6-2 or TRBV6-3 to TRBJ2-1, with a possible D match to TRBD2 (6 bases). The CDR3 runs 15 residues. Per the germline V gene, CDR1 is MNHEY and CDR2 is SVGEGT. The germline V and J ends were trimmed by 2 bases and 5 bases, with 13 bases remaining between them. This chain's CDR3 is CASSYGGTGDNEQFF. The CDR3, as DNA: TGTGCCAGCAGTTACGGCGGGACTGGCGACAATGAGCAGTTCTTC.

The chain joins TRBV11-2 to TRBJ2-5; 13 bases align to TRBD2. V dropped 2 bases and J dropped 4; count of bases not matched to a gene: 7. Per germline, CDR1 SGHAT and CDR2 FQNNGV. The CDR3 covers 17 residues. The CDR3 nucleotides are TGTGCCAGCAGCTTAATAGGACTAGCGGGAGCTCTAGAGACCCAGTACTTC. Its translation: CASSLIGLAGALETQYF.

The genes are TRBV7-2 and TRBJ2-7; 12 bases align to TRBD2. V gave up 1 base and J gave up 7 bases; unmatched junction bases: 11. This CDR3 is 17 amino acids long. Germline CDR1 and CDR2: SGHTA and FQGNSA. DNA of the CDR3: TGTGCCAGCAGCTTAGATCGGACTAGCGGGACCTACGGAGAGCAGTACTTC. Protein: CASSLDRTSGTYGEQYF.

The chain employs TRBV29-1 and TRBJ1-1; D unclear. V lost 6 bases and J 8 bases, leaving 13 bases between the germline ends. Looked up from germline, CDR1 is SQVTM and CDR2 is ANQGSEA. The length of the CDR3 is 11 residues. CDR3 sequence (DNA): TGCAGCGTGAGGTCGACTCAGGAAGCTTTCTTT. This encodes CSVRSTQEAFF.

The chain joins TRBV2 to TRBJ2-5; possibly TRBD2 for D (5 bases). Per the germline V gene, CDR1 is SNHLY and CDR2 is FYNNEI. The CDR3 runs 18 residues. Trimming took off 0 bases at V and 2 bases at J, with 19 bases between the two ends. For the CDR3, the DNA is TGTGCCAGCAGTGAAGCGCTTGGTGCGGGCCGTGGTCAAGAGACCCAGTACTTC. It encodes CASSEALGAGRGQETQYF.

V and J are TRBV20-1 and TRBJ2-5; no clear D. The CDR3 is 11 amino acids. Per germline, CDR1 DFQATT and CDR2 SNEGSKA (reference sequence). Here the CDR3 reads CSRSVQETQYF. The CDR3 region has the DNA TGCAGCCGAAGCGTGCAAGAGACCCAGTACTTC.

This chain joins TRBV4-1 and TRBJ2-3; tentatively, D is TRBD2 (5 bases). Per germline, CDR1 MGHRA and CDR2 YSYEKL. The CDR3 is 14 amino acids. The V gene lost 3 bases and the J gene lost 4 bases, with 11 bases spanning the gap. CDR3 loop: CASSQGDWPDTQYF. In DNA, the CDR3 is TGCGCCAGCAGCCAGGGAGATTGGCCAGATACGCAGTATTTT.

The chain recombines TRBV7-8 with TRBJ2-1; the D gene is possibly TRBD1 (5 bases). The V end was cut by 3 bases, the J end by 9 bases, with 15 bases between. This CDR3 has 14 residues. Germline CDR1 and CDR2: SGHVS and FQNEAQ. CDR3 in DNA: TGTGCCAGCAGCTTCCAACAGACAAGGGGTGAGCAGTTCTTC. Translation gives CASSFQQTRGEQFF.

The chain has TRBV7-3 and TRBJ2-3; 9 bases match TRBD1. V dropped 4 bases and J dropped 4; count of bases not matched to a gene: 6. The CDR3 is made up of 15 amino acids. The germline CDR1 and CDR2 sequences are SGHTA and FQGTGA. Here the CDR3 reads CASSSQGAPPDTQYF. CDR3 nucleotide sequence: TGTGCCAGCAGCTCACAGGGGGCGCCCCCAGATACGCAGTATTTT.